Described below is a single TCR beta chain sequence and its context. Its antigen is unknown. Germline V CDR1 and CDR2: LNHDA, SQIVND (reference sequence). Trimming removed 5 bases from V and 7 bases from J, with 15 bases in between. The CDR3 extends over 14 amino acids. This sample is part of a study of T cell responses to AZD1222 COVID-19 vaccine. For the study at large: Some second doses came at about 4 weeks and others at about 12 weeks; these were pooled.

Study conclusions and caveats: Repertoires were collected only later (after the peak T cell response had occurred). Baseline testing showed seropositivity in only a handful of AZD1222 recipients. Spike-specific TCR depth and breadth grew after two AZD1222 doses.

Measured with immunoSEQ multiplex PCR; TCRdb has only the in-frame clones, and not every one. The sample holds roughly 140,000 clones; 85% to 90% are singletons and the top ten take around 1.5%. This chain joins TRBV19 and TRBJ1-5; no clear D gene. The receptor was derived from an adult in good health. The source was peripheral blood, collected on day 0 of AZD1222 vaccination. The CDR3 region has the DNA TGTGCCAGTAGTTCTCCCCCAAAGGCGCAGCCCCAGCATTTT. This sequence encodes CASSSPPKAQPQHF. The full variable domain, with the rest looked up from reference TRBV19 and TRBJ1-5, is DGGITQSPKYLFRKEGQNVTLSCEQNLNHDAMYWYRQDPGQGLRLIYYSQIVNDFQKGDIAEGYSVSREKKESFPLTVTSAQKNPTAFYLCASSSPPKAQPQHFGDGTRLSIL.